The subject of this entry is one T cell receptor beta chain. Its specificity is not known. TCRdb re-derived calls from the reads in MiXCR, one entry per CDR3 protein. The sample records approximately 910,000 distinct CDR3 sequences, around 32% being singletons. This CDR3 spans 18 amino acids. V shed 5 bases and J 0 bases; nucleotides not matched to a gene: 13. Looked up from germline, CDR1 is SGHAT and CDR2 is FQDESV (reference sequence). The data derive from a study of T cell repertoires in cytomegalovirus infection. Sequencing was performed on cultured CD8+ T cells from PBMCs, taken from culture after CMV antigen stimulation. The V and J genes are TRBV11-1 and TRBJ2-1, with TRBD2 identical over 7 bases. The sequence derives from a human donor in good health (CMV status not recorded). Some clones in this sample may be carry-over from other donors' samples. This CDR3 reads CASSRLGEGLISYNEQFF. CDR3 sequence (DNA): TGTGCCAGCAGCCGACTAGGGGAGGGATTAATCTCCTACAATGAGCAGTTCTTC.